Listed below are T cell receptor beta chains from one sample, sequenced in a study of T cells after posttransplantation cyclophosphamide. Sequenced by immunoSEQ multiplex PCR; TCRdb stores in-frame clones only, minus some. The record shows about 34,000 clones for this sample, with no singletons present. Sequenced sample: PBMCs. The source of these receptors is a woman in her 50s in good health and a related stem cell transplant donor. The CDR3 runs from the conserved cysteine through the conserved F or W. The D gene is left open where the match is weak. Some rows have no size entry. The others give once, few or many, or a class for an expanded clone.

clone size	V gene	D gene	J gene	CDR3 DNA	CDR3 protein
many	TRBV9	TRBD1	TRBJ1-2	TGTGCCAGCAGCGTAGGGACAGGGAAACTCTATGGCTACACCTTC	CASSVGTGKLYGYTF
few	TRBV29-1	NA	TRBJ2-7	TGCAGCGTTGTGTCTAGCGAGACCAATCCCTACGAGCAGTACTTC	CSVVSSETNPYEQYF
few	TRBV12-3/TRBV12-4	NA	TRBJ1-2	TGTGCCAGCAGTTCCTTCGAGACACATGGCTATGGCTACACCTTC	CASSSFETHGYGYTF
many	TRBV7-3	TRBD2	TRBJ2-3	TGTGCCAGCAGCTTCTCCGCTAGCGGAAAACAGTATTTT	CASSFSASGKQYF
many	TRBV25-1	NA	TRBJ2-1	TGTGCCAGCAGTGACCAGATGGAGGGGGATGAGCAGTTCTTC	CASSDQMEGDEQFF
many	TRBV18	TRBD1	TRBJ1-2	TGTGCCAGCTCACCACGGGACAGGGCGAGCGGCTACACCTTC	CASSPRDRASGYTF
many	TRBV12-3/TRBV12-4	TRBD1	TRBJ1-5	TGTGCCAGCAGTTTACGTTCAGGGGGCTATCAGCCCCAGCATTTT	CASSLRSGGYQPQHF
many	TRBV19	TRBD2	TRBJ2-1	TGTGCCAGTAGTATAACGCGGGAGTTATCCTACAATGAGCAGTTCTTC	CASSITRELSYNEQFF
few	TRBV5-3	TRBD1	TRBJ1-4	TGTGCCAGAATAGACGGTGGACGAGGGGGCTCGACTAATGAAAAACTGTTTTTT	CARIDGGRGGSTNEKLFF
NA	TRBV9	NA	TRBJ2-7	TGTGCCAGCAGCGTAGGCCCAGCCTACGAGCAGTACTTC	CASSVGPAYEQYF
many	TRBV7-3	TRBD1	TRBJ1-1	TGTGCCAGCAGCTTGGACAGGGCGAACACTGAAGCTTTCTTT	CASSLDRANTEAFF
many	TRBV19	TRBD2	TRBJ2-3	TGTGCCAGTAGTATAGATGGGACTAGCAGCACAGATACGCAGTATTTT	CASSIDGTSSTDTQYF
few	TRBV24-1	TRBD1	TRBJ2-5	TGTGCCACCAGTGATTGGGGGACAGGCCACCAAGAGACCCAGTACTTC	CATSDWGTGHQETQYF
many	TRBV7-2	NA	TRBJ1-1	TGTGCCAGCAGCTTCGACAGTACCACTGAAGCTTTCTTT	CASSFDSTTEAFF
many	TRBV6-2/TRBV6-3	TRBD2	TRBJ2-1	TGTGCCAGCGGCACTCTAGCGGGAGGCCTGTACAATGAGCAGTTCTTC	CASGTLAGGLYNEQFF
many	TRBV7-9	NA	TRBJ1-1	TGTGCCAGCAGCTTAAACTCAGGGAACACTGAAGCTTTCTTT	CASSLNSGNTEAFF
few	TRBV23-1	TRBD1	TRBJ2-4	TGCGCCAGCAGTCAGCTACAGGGGGACGGTGCCAAAAACATTCAGTACTTC	CASSQLQGDGAKNIQYF
many	TRBV18	TRBD1	TRBJ1-4	TGTGCCAGCTCTTTCCAACAGGGGGGCAGCGAAAAACTGTTTTTT	CASSFQQGGSEKLFF
many	TRBV2	NA	TRBJ2-7	TGTGCCAGCTCGGTCTTATCCTGGCAGTACTTC	CASSVLSWQYF
many	TRBV19	NA	TRBJ2-2	TGTGCCAGTAGTATGGTAGCGTCCGACACCGGGGAGCTGTTTTTT	CASSMVASDTGELFF
many	TRBV5-4	TRBD2	TRBJ2-7	TGTGCCAGCAGCTTGTCTAGCGGACTATCCTACGAGCAGTACTTC	CASSLSSGLSYEQYF
few	TRBV10-1	TRBD1	TRBJ2-3	TGCGCCAGCAGTGAGTCCGCGTACAGGGGGGCAGATACGCAGTATTTT	CASSESAYRGADTQYF
many	TRBV9	TRBD2	TRBJ2-7	TGTGCCAGCAGCGTAGCCAGCGGGAGATACGAGCAGTACTTC	CASSVASGRYEQYF
medium-sized	TRBV5-1	TRBD1	TRBJ2-7	TGCGCCAGCAGCAAGGGACAGGGAAGGAGCTCCTACGAGCAGTACTTC	CASSKGQGRSSYEQYF
many	TRBV7-8	NA	TRBJ1-5	TGTGCCAGCAGCACCGACAGAAATCAGCCCCAGCATTTT	CASSTDRNQPQHF
few	TRBV28	NA	TRBJ1-4	TGTGCCAGCATCCCGCGACAGAGCTGGACACCTGGAGGGGAAAAACTGTTTTTT	CASIPRQSWTPGGEKLFF
NA	TRBV7-2	TRBD2	TRBJ2-1	TGTGCCAGCAGCTTGTGGCGGGAGAACAATGAGCAGTTCTTC	CASSLWRENNEQFF
many	TRBV19	TRBD1	TRBJ2-7	TGTGCCAGTAGTACGACAGGGGCCCTCTACGAGCAGTACTTC	CASSTTGALYEQYF
many	TRBV29-1	TRBD1	TRBJ2-7	TGCAGCGTTGAAACCGGGACAGGGACCACCGGGTACTTC	CSVETGTGTTGYF
many	TRBV6-6	NA	TRBJ1-5	TGTGCCAGCAGTTACTTGTATAGCAATCAGCCCCAGCATTTT	CASSYLYSNQPQHF
many	TRBV5-4	NA	TRBJ1-1	TGTGCCAGCAGCTTGGAAAGGGTGGACACTGAAGCTTTCTTT	CASSLERVDTEAFF
many	TRBV13	NA	TRBJ2-7	TGTGCCAGTGCTGTGGGGCGGAGCTCCTACGAGCAGTACTTC	CASAVGRSSYEQYF
many	TRBV9	TRBD2	TRBJ2-7	TGTGCCAGCAGCCCCGGACTAGAAGGCTACGAGCAGTACTTC	CASSPGLEGYEQYF
many	TRBV9	NA	TRBJ1-3	TGTGCCAGCAGCGTAGGCAGCTCTGGAAACACCATATATTTT	CASSVGSSGNTIYF
many	TRBV29-1	NA	TRBJ2-7	TGCAGCGGGGCCCGGGGGGCCGAGCAGTACTTC	CSGARGAEQYF
many	TRBV7-9	NA	TRBJ1-5	TGTGCCAGCAGCTCGGACAAATATAGCAATCAGCCCCAGCATTTT	CASSSDKYSNQPQHF
many	TRBV5-4	NA	TRBJ2-7	TGTGCCAGCAGTGGGCAGACAGGCCCCAGGTACGAGCAGTACTTC	CASSGQTGPRYEQYF
many	TRBV19	NA	TRBJ2-7	TGTGCCAGTAGTATAAGTCTAGGTCTCTACGAGCAGTACTTC	CASSISLGLYEQYF
many	TRBV6-5	TRBD1	TRBJ1-2	TGTGCCAGCTGGGGCAGGACAGGAGGGGAACGGGGCTACACCTTC	CASWGRTGGERGYTF
many	TRBV27	NA	TRBJ1-4	TGTGCCAGCAGTCTCGACGGGTACGAAAAACTGTTTTTT	CASSLDGYEKLFF
many	TRBV11-2	NA	TRBJ2-1	TGTGCCAGCAGCCCCCCGCGAACGGGTGAGCAGTTCTTC	CASSPPRTGEQFF
many	TRBV5-6	NA	TRBJ1-1	TGTGCCAGCAGATACGGGACGGGGGGAACTCTCACTGAAGCTTTCTTT	CASRYGTGGTLTEAFF